The following is a T cell receptor beta chain sequence with its context. This record comes from a study of blood T cell repertoires in COVID-19. Study in general: Samples taken during acute and convalescent COVID-19 were collected in the United States, Italy and Spain. In each case, the material was cDNA or gDNA derived from T cells, B-cell-depleted T cells, or PBMCs.

Original analysis: The assay estimated nucleated cells by amplifying reference gene primers. Clones were sequenced by immunoSEQ multiplex PCR, and TCRdb holds only the in-frame ones, with some missing. The V and J calls and the clone size are those of that table, but D and trimming were determined from the DNA. The data show around 81,000 clones, about 80% seen once. CDR1 and CDR2 (germline): SQVTM, ANQGSEA. Trimming cost V 3 bases and J 12 bases, with 19 bases left between them. The CDR3 spans 13 residues. The genes are TRBV29-1 and TRBJ2-3, with D maybe TRBD1 (5 bases). Sequencing was performed on peripheral blood. This TCR derives from a human donor in a cohort sampled during active COVID-19. CDR3 DNA: TGCAGCGTTGATTATTCGTCAGGGCTTGCTCAGTATTTT. Protein: CSVDYSSGLAQYF.